This T cell receptor beta chain is drawn from a study of early T cells in non-severe SARS-CoV-2 infection. General observations from the study: Anti-spike CD8 responses were favored by VDJdb matching, which missed private and CD4 specificities.

One entry per CDR3 protein results from TCRdb running MiXCR on the 5' RACE reads. The sample contains tens of thousands of distinct CDR3 sequences, about 7% of which appear only once. This clonotype was counted ten times or more. Its target is unknown. The CDR3 sequence is 15 residues long. Losses at the gene ends were 4 bases for V and 7 bases for J; bases not matched to a gene: 8. Looked up from germline, CDR1 is SGHTA and CDR2 is FQGTGA. Material: whole blood. The TCR was taken from an adult who was a healthcare worker with PCR-confirmed SARS-CoV-2 infection or an uninfected control (not recorded which). The genes are TRBV7-3 and TRBJ2-1; 9 bases agree with TRBD2. The DNA for the CDR3 is TGTGCCAGCAGCTCCGCGGGGGGGCCGATGAATGAGCAGTTCTTC. Translated, it gives CASSSAGGPMNEQFF.